Following are 9 T cell receptor beta chains from one sample sequenced in a study of cytomegalovirus exposure and HLA in healthy donors. In the PCR, 60 Vbeta and 13 Jbeta primers were used. Sequencing was performed with immunoSEQ multiplex PCR; in TCRdb, only in-frame clones are kept and a portion is missing. The sample has around 200,000 clones, about 86% seen once. Sequenced: PBMCs. Receptors originate from a young woman in good health and CMV-seronegative.

This clone was observed once. V and J are TRBV29-1 and TRBJ2-3; 7 bases are a match to TRBD2. Germline CDR1 is SQVTM and CDR2 is ANQGSEA. CDR3 length: 15 residues. The J segment lost 0 bases and the V segment lost 3 bases, leaving 6 bases of the junction unmatched. In DNA form, the CDR3 reads TGCAGCGTTGAGAGGATCGGGAGGAGCACAGATACGCAGTATTTT. Translating gives CSVERIGRSTDTQYF.

V gene TRBV5-6 combines with J gene TRBJ1-2, with a tentative D call TRBD1 (5 bases). The CDR3 extends over 14 amino acids. V lost 0 bases and J lost 2, with 8 bases in between. The germline CDR1 and CDR2 sequences are SGHDT and YYEEEE. The DNA for the CDR3 is TGTGCCAGCAGCTTGGTGACAGTCAACTATGGCTACACCTTC. Amino acid sequence: CASSLVTVNYGYTF.

Comment on this clone: Relative to the germline gene, one junction end is altered; a read error may explain this. The chain recombines TRBV5-1 with TRBJ2-3; 7 positions agree with TRBD2. The CDR3 length is 14 residues. From germline, CDR1 is SGHRS and CDR2 YFSETQ. The CDR3 loop reads CASTIAGYTDTQYF. CDR3 bases: TGTGCCAGCACCATAGCGGGCTACACAGATACGCAGTATTTT.

V is TRBV28 and J is TRBJ1-1, with TRBD1 matching 7 bases. Germline trimming cut 2 bases from V and 2 bases from J; bases unmatched to any gene: 5. The CDR3 runs 15 residues. Germline V gene sequence: CDR1 MDHEN, CDR2 SYDVKM. For the CDR3, the DNA is TGTGCCAGCAGTTTACGGGACAGCCTAAACACTGAAGCTTTCTTT. Translating it yields CASSLRDSLNTEAFF.

This chain joins TRBV29-1 and TRBJ1-1; TRBD1 is a possible D gene (5 bases). V was trimmed by 6 bases and J by 4 bases, leaving 15 bases between them. The V gene's germline CDR1 is SQVTM and CDR2 ANQGSEA. CDR3 length: 13 residues. The CDR3 coding sequence is TGCAGCGTACTCGAAGGGGAGGGCACTGAAGCTTTCTTT. This sequence encodes CSVLEGEGTEAFF.

The rearrangement links TRBV5-1 to TRBJ2-3; 8 bases agree with TRBD2. The CDR3 consists of 16 residues. The ends lost 2 bases at V and 0 bases at J; junction bases unmatched: 5. Germline loops: CDR1 SGHRS, CDR2 YFSETQ. The CDR3 DNA sequence: TGCGCCAGCAGCTTAGGAGCGGGAGTGAGCACAGATACGCAGTATTTT. This codes for CASSLGAGVSTDTQYF.

The chain recombines TRBV4-1 with TRBJ2-5; the match to TRBD2 covers 8 bases. Germline V CDR1 and CDR2: MGHRA, YSYEKL. Trimming cost V 2 bases and J 0 bases; bases outside gene matches: 8. The CDR3 covers 17 residues. CDR3: CASSQRPGTRDQETQYF. DNA of the CDR3: TGCGCCAGCAGCCAACGCCCGGGGACTAGAGACCAAGAGACCCAGTACTTC.

This chain links TRBV19 with TRBJ2-2; D unresolved. This CDR3 is 13 amino acids long. The germline V gene has CDR1 LNHDA and CDR2 SQIVND (reference sequence). Trimming stripped 5 bases from V and 8 bases from J, with 12 bases between. The CDR3 nucleotides are TGTGCCAGTAGTCCGGTTGGGCCGGGGGAGCTGTTTTTT. This gives the protein CASSPVGPGELFF. Combining the CDR3 with reference TRBV19 and TRBJ2-2 gives the whole variable domain DGGITQSPKYLFRKEGQNVTLSCEQNLNHDAMYWYRQDPGQGLRLIYYSQIVNDFQKGDIAEGYSVSREKKESFPLTVTSAQKNPTAFYLCASSPVGPGELFFGEGSRLTVL.

V and J are TRBV5-4 and TRBJ1-2; D gene uncertain. CDR1 is SGHNT and CDR2 is YYREEE in the germline V gene (reference sequence). Trimming took off 0 bases at V and 4 bases at J, with 13 bases between the two ends. This CDR3 region has 15 residues. This CDR3 reads CASSLGVGEGYGYTF. CDR3 DNA: TGTGCCAGCAGCTTGGGGGTGGGTGAGGGCTATGGCTACACCTTC.